This T cell receptor beta chain was recovered during a study of PD-1 blockade in classical Hodgkin lymphoma (dated by TCRdb to 2019 to 2021). As for the study more broadly: Nivolumab dosing was 3 mg/kg intravenously every 2 weeks, continuing until either disease progression or unacceptable toxicity. A peripheral blood immune signature of response to PD-1 blockade in classical Hodgkin lymphoma was defined using TCR beta sequencing and CyTOF. What the study reported, not specific to this receptor: The study covered only a single clinical trial cohort, and the causes of the repertoire differences, possibly disease activity or prior therapy, were still not defined. By C4D1, a significant rise was seen in CD4+ TCR diversity but not in CD8+ TCR diversity (p=0.0027 vs p=0.16), and the rise was most apparent among complete responders (p=0.02). Lower diversity was observed in patients in whom nivolumab was started less than 1 year after ASCT, and these patients were excluded from later analyses so that confounding by immune reconstitution would be avoided. Among trial patients, those achieving complete response had baseline diversity similar to that of newly diagnosed patients, while diversity was significantly lower in partial responders and progressors. Baseline TCR diversity was reported to be lower in newly diagnosed patients than in healthy donors, and even lower in relapsed/refractory patients.

From the cysteine up to the phenylalanine, the CDR3 has a length of 14 residues. The DNA shown is the 42-base CDR3, in frame from base 1. V and J are truncated by 7 bases and 6 bases respectively, leaving an intervening sequence of 19 bases. From a lookup of the germline V gene, CDR1 and CDR2 are MNHEY and SVGAGI. In the paper's terms, the time point label means: cycle 4 day 1 (C4D1), after 5 to 7 weeks of nivolumab. All trial patients had relapsed after autologous stem cell transplantation, with cohorts A, B and C differing in prior brentuximab vedotin exposure. A total of under 70 patients with relapsed/refractory classical Hodgkin lymphoma made up the trial cohort, and each patient's best overall response was complete response, partial response or progressive disease. In the multi-cohort phase II CheckMate 205 trial, trial patients received single-agent nivolumab. An independent review committee assessed best overall response using the 2007 International Working Group response criteria. Trial PBMCs were collected just before the start of nivolumab (C1D1) and during therapy at cycle 2 day 1 and cycle 4 day 1. After peripheral blood was drawn into 8 mL Vacutainer Cell Preparation Tubes, PBMCs were isolated by centrifugation and then cryopreserved.

Points on this clone: The target of this receptor is not known. One base away there is no much larger clone; base qualities are not given.

The Qiagen DNeasy kit was used to extract genomic DNA both from unsorted PBMCs and from the negatively selected CD4+ and CD8+ fractions. TCR beta CDR3 regions were subjected to amplification by immunoSEQ multiplex PCR with primers that anneal to V and J segments. Amplification bias was minimized using a synthetic immune receptor repertoire, and residual bias was removed computationally after sequencing. In the original analysis: Custom Python scripts were used to quantify repertoire diversity as the Shannon entropy index. Unsorted, CD4+ and CD8+ repertoires were examined separately, except in combined analyses, for which CD4+ and CD8+ sequences were merged in silico. A clone was considered expanded if an increase in frequency of at least 2-fold after treatment relative to C1D1 was found, and a pseudocount of 0.5 was applied to clones undetected at baseline. Singleton clones were defined as clones with 0 or 1 copy at C1D1, and non-singleton clones were defined as clones with 2 or more copies. By matching protein sequences in sorted samples from the same patient, clones expanded in unsorted samples were annotated as CD4+, CD8+ or unknown. Wilcoxon tests were applied to paired samples to test diversity changes from C1D1 to C4D1. Entries here come from immuneACCESS through TCRdb and include only in-frame sequences with V and J called. Some clones fail to appear in such tables; in the studies checked, an unresolved V gene covers under half of the shortfall, and the cause of the remainder is unknown. V, J and clone size are those of that table, while D and trimming were read from the DNA. The sample table contains approximately 61,000 clones; only one count was recorded for about 85% of them. The ten largest clones take up about 8.1% of the sample.

The TCR originated in a human donor with classical Hodgkin lymphoma. This material consisted of peripheral blood mononuclear cells (PBMCs), taken before the fourth cycle of nivolumab. The V and J segments used are TRBV6-5 and TRBJ2-7; the D gene identity is not certain. The CDR3 amino acid sequence is: CASIPTTGRAEQYF. The bases are TGTGCCAGCATCCCCACGACGGGTAGGGCCGAGCAGTACTTC.